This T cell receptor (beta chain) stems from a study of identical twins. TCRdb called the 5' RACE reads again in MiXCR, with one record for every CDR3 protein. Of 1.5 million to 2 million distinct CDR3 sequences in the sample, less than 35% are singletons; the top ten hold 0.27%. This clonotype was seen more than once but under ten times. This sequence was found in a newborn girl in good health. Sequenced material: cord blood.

CDR3 coding DNA: TGCGCCAGCAGCTTGGACGGGGACTCCTACAATGAGCAGTTCTTC. It translates to CASSLDGDSYNEQFF. The chain links TRBV5-1 to TRBJ2-1; TRBD2 might be the D (5 bases). Between the trimmed V and J ends, which lost 0 bases and 0 bases, there was a span of 7 bases. This CDR3 has 15 amino acids. CDR1 SGHRS and CDR2 YFSETQ come from the germline V gene.